This paragraph covers one T cell receptor beta chain sequence. The ends lost 0 bases at V and 6 bases at J; junction bases unmatched: 7. CDR3 size: 15 residues. Germline CDR1 is DFQATT and CDR2 is SNEGSKA (reference sequence). The entry originates in a study of blood T cells in healthy people across ages. It was with a sample-barcoded 5' primer and a J-beta primer mix that a second PCR of roughly 6 to 11 cycles was run. TCRdb re-called the 5' RACE reads through MiXCR, storing one row per CDR3 protein. Seen here are under 2,000,000 distinct CDR3 sequences, roughly 49% observed once, and the top ten hold around 2.1%.

What was sequenced was blood. The origin of this receptor is a middle-aged woman in good health. The V gene is TRBV20-1, the J gene TRBJ2-4, with TRBD2 identical over 8 bases. The CDR3 nucleotides read TGCAGTGCTAGAGACGACGGGGGGGCGAGAAACATTCAGTACTTC. It translates to CSARDDGGARNIQYF.